The rows below give T cell receptor beta chains drawn from one sample of a study of blood T cells in healthy people across ages. Each CDR3 protein gets one entry after TCRdb re-called the 5' RACE reads with MiXCR. The sample has about 800,000 distinct CDR3 sequences, 46% seen once. What was sequenced was blood. The receptors stem from a man at least 80 years old in good health. The conserved cysteine and the conserved F or W are not part of the CDR3 here. A D gene is named only where the DNA matches it firmly.

V gene: TRBV5-1
CDR3 length: 13
D gene: .
CDR3 protein: ASSLLSGGIDEQF

V gene: TRBV5-1
CDR3 length: 13
D gene: .
CDR3 protein: ASSSSGTGNYEQY

V gene: TRBV11-2
CDR3 length: 15
D gene: TRBD1
CDR3 protein: ASSISLDRGANNEQF

V gene: TRBV9
CDR3 length: 13
D gene: .
CDR3 protein: ASSVESSIVDTQY

V gene: TRBV6-5
CDR3 length: 14
D gene: .
CDR3 protein: ASSYISSSPLNEQF

V gene: TRBV7-9
CDR3 length: 13
D gene: TRBD2
CDR3 protein: ASSLGLDRTDTQY

V gene: TRBV20-1
CDR3 length: 15
D gene: TRBD2
CDR3 protein: SARDLESSGSPETQY

V gene: TRBV20-1
CDR3 length: 12
D gene: TRBD2
CDR3 protein: SWGLAGNTDTQY

V gene: TRBV12-3/TRBV12-4
CDR3 length: 9
D gene: .
CDR3 protein: ASSLDRARF

V gene: TRBV20-1
CDR3 length: 12
D gene: .
CDR3 protein: RARDRRGYNEQF

V gene: TRBV5-1
CDR3 length: 12
D gene: .
CDR3 protein: ASSQWGQNTEAF

V gene: TRBV20-1
CDR3 length: 9
D gene: .
CDR3 protein: SASGVDTQY

V gene: TRBV28
CDR3 length: 11
D gene: .
CDR3 protein: ASIDGSSYEQY

V gene: TRBV20-1
CDR3 length: 12
D gene: .
CDR3 protein: SARGKGSSYEQY

V gene: TRBV20-1
CDR3 length: 11
D gene: TRBD1
CDR3 protein: SAGGQGPYEQY

V gene: TRBV4-1
CDR3 length: 14
D gene: .
CDR3 protein: ASSQGGLTGTGSEF

V gene: TRBV2
CDR3 length: 12
D gene: .
CDR3 protein: ASRDRETSEKLF

V gene: TRBV9
CDR3 length: 10
D gene: .
CDR3 protein: ASSPSVLEQF

V gene: TRBV4-3
CDR3 length: 13
D gene: .
CDR3 protein: ASSQDYTDSYEQY

V gene: TRBV9
CDR3 length: 14
D gene: .
CDR3 protein: ASSTRGAGAYNEQF

V gene: TRBV28
CDR3 length: 13
D gene: .
CDR3 protein: ASSPTRTLSDTQY

V gene: TRBV4-2
CDR3 length: 15
D gene: TRBD1
CDR3 protein: ASSQGGTGVNSYGYT

V gene: TRBV5-6
CDR3 length: 13
D gene: TRBD2
CDR3 protein: ASSRRGGNTGELF

V gene: TRBV29-1
CDR3 length: 16
D gene: .
CDR3 protein: SVFVERITTPHPAEQY

V gene: TRBV18
CDR3 length: 13
D gene: .
CDR3 protein: ASSPTVSGANVLT

V gene: TRBV10-3
CDR3 length: 11
D gene: .
CDR3 protein: AIRQGSTDTQY

V gene: TRBV7-3
CDR3 length: 11
D gene: TRBD1
CDR3 protein: ASQDSTGNEQF

V gene: TRBV3-1
CDR3 length: 15
D gene: TRBD2
CDR3 protein: ASSQDMGAGGSYEQY

V gene: TRBV27
CDR3 length: 12
D gene: .
CDR3 protein: ASSLSGRGEKLF

V gene: TRBV18
CDR3 length: 12
D gene: .
CDR3 protein: ASSPPEVPYEQY

V gene: TRBV12-3/TRBV12-4
CDR3 length: 12
D gene: TRBD2
CDR3 protein: ASSLGSGLYEQY

V gene: TRBV5-6
CDR3 length: 13
D gene: TRBD2
CDR3 protein: ASSYPGLAYNEQF

V gene: TRBV7-2
CDR3 length: 15
D gene: .
CDR3 protein: ASSLEVGGGGTDTQY

V gene: TRBV28
CDR3 length: 15
D gene: .
CDR3 protein: ASSLSMESLAKNIQY

V gene: TRBV4-2
CDR3 length: 12
D gene: .
CDR3 protein: ASSPPERDYGYT

V gene: TRBV20-1
CDR3 length: 13
D gene: TRBD1
CDR3 protein: SAKGGRDIVNIQY

V gene: TRBV4-1
CDR3 length: 13
D gene: .
CDR3 protein: ASSQEGAGGNIQY

V gene: TRBV3-1
CDR3 length: 12
D gene: TRBD2
CDR3 protein: ASSQVAGVHEQF

V gene: TRBV7-9
CDR3 length: 14
D gene: .
CDR3 protein: ASSFGDSLGAGELF

V gene: TRBV29-1
CDR3 length: 11
D gene: TRBD1
CDR3 protein: SVATGAQETQY

V gene: TRBV7-2
CDR3 length: 13
D gene: TRBD1
CDR3 protein: ASSLEDREYQPQH

V gene: TRBV7-8
CDR3 length: 11
D gene: TRBD2
CDR3 protein: ASRGLVSGELF

V gene: TRBV20-1
CDR3 length: 11
D gene: TRBD1
CDR3 protein: STEGQGKETQY

V gene: TRBV4-3
CDR3 length: 13
D gene: TRBD1
CDR3 protein: ASSQGGQDTGTQY

V gene: TRBV20-1
CDR3 length: 12
D gene: .
CDR3 protein: SAYKDSSNYGYT

V gene: TRBV7-6
CDR3 length: 13
D gene: .
CDR3 protein: ASSLEAGRTYEQY

V gene: TRBV4-3
CDR3 length: 13
D gene: .
CDR3 protein: ASSQFSESSYEQY

V gene: TRBV30
CDR3 length: 14
D gene: .
CDR3 protein: AWSEDSAIFLYEQY

V gene: TRBV28
CDR3 length: 10
D gene: .
CDR3 protein: ASGGQIYEQY

V gene: TRBV3-1
CDR3 length: 11
D gene: .
CDR3 protein: ASTSDTRYEQY

V gene: TRBV27
CDR3 length: 13
D gene: .
CDR3 protein: ASSLSDGGYNEQF

V gene: TRBV7-2
CDR3 length: 12
D gene: .
CDR3 protein: ASSWGAEQETQY

V gene: TRBV29-1
CDR3 length: 12
D gene: TRBD1
CDR3 protein: SVATGVSQETQY

V gene: TRBV5-6
CDR3 length: 12
D gene: TRBD2
CDR3 protein: ASSRTSGRDTQY

V gene: TRBV6-2/TRBV6-3
CDR3 length: 11
D gene: .
CDR3 protein: ASRNGERYEQY

V gene: TRBV20-1
CDR3 length: 12
D gene: TRBD1
CDR3 protein: SAPGTGGDQPQH

V gene: TRBV7-8
CDR3 length: 12
D gene: .
CDR3 protein: ASSTIRSRQEQF

V gene: TRBV20-1
CDR3 length: 11
D gene: TRBD1
CDR3 protein: SASNRGPGGAF

V gene: TRBV4-1
CDR3 length: 13
D gene: .
CDR3 protein: ASSQDREFVYEQY